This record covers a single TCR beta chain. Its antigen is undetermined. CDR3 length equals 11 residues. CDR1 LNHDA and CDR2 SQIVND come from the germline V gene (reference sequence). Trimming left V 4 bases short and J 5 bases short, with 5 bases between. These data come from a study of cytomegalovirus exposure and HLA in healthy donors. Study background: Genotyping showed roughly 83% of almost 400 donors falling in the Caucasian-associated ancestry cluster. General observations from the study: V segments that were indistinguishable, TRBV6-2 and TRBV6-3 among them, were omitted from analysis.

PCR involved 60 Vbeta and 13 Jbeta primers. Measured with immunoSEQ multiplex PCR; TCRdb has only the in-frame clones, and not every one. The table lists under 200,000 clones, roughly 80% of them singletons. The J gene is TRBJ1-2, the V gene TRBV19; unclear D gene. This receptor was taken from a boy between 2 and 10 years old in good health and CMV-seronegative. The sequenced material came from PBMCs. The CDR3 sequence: CASSTGYGYTF. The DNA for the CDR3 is TGTGCCAGTAGTACGGGGTATGGCTACACCTTC.